This entry features one T cell receptor beta chain sequence. The CDR3 is 14 amino acids. CDR1 and CDR2 from the germline V gene are LNHDA and SQIVND (reference sequence). V lost 6 bases, J lost 0 bases, and 12 bases lay in between. This record comes from a study of cytomegalovirus exposure and HLA in healthy donors. The PCR was carried out with 60 Vbeta primers and 13 Jbeta primers. Sequenced by immunoSEQ multiplex PCR; TCRdb stores in-frame clones only, minus some. Of approximately 140,000 clones detected, around 79% appear once; the ten largest clones hold just under 6.5%. The receptor was isolated from a man in his fifties or sixties in good health and CMV-seropositive. This chain links TRBV19 with TRBJ2-7, with D tentatively TRBD2 (6 bases). The sequencing sample was made of PBMCs. CDR3: CASRGRTNSYEQYF. The CDR3 bases are TGTGCCAGTAGAGGCAGGACTAACTCCTACGAGCAGTACTTC.